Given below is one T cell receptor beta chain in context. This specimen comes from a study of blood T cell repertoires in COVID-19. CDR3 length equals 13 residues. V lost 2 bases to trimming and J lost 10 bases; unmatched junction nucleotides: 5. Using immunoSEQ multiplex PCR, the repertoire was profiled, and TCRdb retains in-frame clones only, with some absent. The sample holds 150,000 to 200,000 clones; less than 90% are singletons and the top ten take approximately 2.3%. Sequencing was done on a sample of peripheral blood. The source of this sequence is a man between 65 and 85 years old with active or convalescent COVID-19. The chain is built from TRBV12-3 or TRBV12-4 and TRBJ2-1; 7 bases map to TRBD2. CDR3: CASSLLLALEQFF. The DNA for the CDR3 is TGTGCCAGCAGTTTATTACTAGCGCTGGAGCAGTTCTTC.